This TCR beta chain was sequenced for a study of cytotoxic CD8 clonotypes in ibrutinib-treated CLL. Trimming pared 5 bases from V and 3 bases from J, leaving 17 bases between. This CDR3 spans 15 amino acids. Looked up from germline, CDR1 is LNHNV and CDR2 is YYDKDF (reference sequence). The method was immunoSEQ multiplex PCR; TCRdb's version includes in-frame clones alone and lacks a portion of them. The sample holds about 60,000 clones, 50% to 60% seen once. Source: PBMCs, taken at disease progression, from a patient treated with ibrutinib. The V gene is TRBV15, the J gene TRBJ2-7, with D possibly being TRBD1 (6 bases). The sequence derives from a human donor with chronic lymphocytic leukemia. CDR3: CATSETGLTSYEQYF. Here the CDR3 DNA reads TGTGCCACCAGCGAAACAGGGCTTACTAGCTACGAGCAGTACTTC.